Below, 14 T cell receptor beta chains from the same sample are listed, as sequenced in a study of shared clonotypes between healthy human individuals. Here immunoSEQ multiplex PCR was the method, and the copy in TCRdb shows in-frame clones only, minus some. The sample shows around 1.6 million clones, under 99% of them seen only once. Sequencing used naive CD4+ T cells sorted from blood. Subset meaning: CD45RA+ positively selected. The source of these receptors is a man aged 25 to 45 in good health.

V usage is TRBV28 and J usage is TRBJ1-5, with D maybe TRBD1 (5 bases). The V end was cut by 4 bases, the J end by 0 bases, with 13 bases between. This CDR3 region has 16 residues. Germline V gene lookup returns CDR1 MDHEN and CDR2 SYDVKM. DNA of the CDR3: TGTGCCAGCAGTTCCTTGACAGCCCTTAGCAATCAGCCCCAGCATTTT. Translated, it gives CASSSLTALSNQPQHF. Full variable domain (remainder filled in from reference TRBV28 and TRBJ1-5): DVKVTQSSRYLVKRTGEKVFLECVQDMDHENMFWYRQDPGLGLRLIYFSYDVKMKEKGDIPEGYSVSREKKERFSLILESASTNQTSMYLCASSSLTALSNQPQHFGDGTRLSIL.

Only a few counts were recorded for this clone. This chain links TRBV30 with TRBJ1-5; D may be TRBD1 (6 bases). Per the germline V gene, CDR1 is GTSNPN and CDR2 is SVGIG (reference sequence). Deletions cut 3 bases from V and 7 bases from J, with 13 bases between. There are 13 residues in the CDR3. The CDR3: CAWSHRVNQPQHF. In DNA, the CDR3 is TGTGCCTGGAGCCACAGGGTAAACCAGCCCCAGCATTTT.

The V call is TRBV5-1, the J call TRBJ2-3; D is possibly TRBD1 (5 bases). The CDR3 is 15 amino acids. V was pared by 4 bases and J by 5 bases, with 17 bases between. The V gene's germline CDR1 is SGHRS and CDR2 YFSETQ. The CDR3 loop reads CASSPDSRNGDTQYF. The CDR3 coding sequence is TGCGCCAGCAGCCCTGACAGTCGGAACGGAGATACGCAGTATTTT.

This clone appeared once. V is TRBV11-3 and J is TRBJ2-1, with 8 bases fitting TRBD2. Germline trimming cut 5 bases from V and 7 bases from J; bases unmatched to any gene: 16. From germline, CDR1 is SGHNT and CDR2 YENEEA. This CDR3 is 17 amino acids long. The CDR3 is CASSPGLVQGLANEQFF. The CDR3 DNA follows: TGTGCCAGCAGCCCAGGACTCGTGCAAGGACTAGCTAATGAGCAGTTCTTC.

The rearrangement links TRBV18 to TRBJ2-7; the match to TRBD1 covers 8 bases. Germline CDR1 is KGHSH and CDR2 is LQKENI. Trimming cost V 0 bases and J 2 bases; bases outside gene matches: 12. The CDR3 consists of 18 residues. CDR3 nucleotide sequence: TGTGCCAGCTCACCACCGTTTTCCGCGACAGGGGATCCCTACGAGCAGTACTTC. Its protein product is CASSPPFSATGDPYEQYF.

The rearrangement uses TRBV5-1 and TRBJ2-2, with 12 bases identical to TRBD2. CDR3 size: 17 residues. V lost 3 bases, J lost 5 bases, and 8 bases stayed unmatched. CDR1 is SGHRS, CDR2 YFSETQ, per germline. The CDR3 region has the DNA TGCGCCAGCAGCTCCCTAGCGGGAGGGGGTCGAACCGGGGAGCTGTTTTTT. Protein sequence: CASSSLAGGGRTGELFF.

The rearrangement links TRBV11-2 to TRBJ1-1; TRBD1 matches at 10 bases. The CDR3 spans 14 residues. Per germline, CDR1 SGHAT and CDR2 FQNNGV. V lost 6 bases, J lost 7 bases, and 8 bases stayed unmatched. DNA for the CDR3: TGTGCCAGCAGACGGACAGGGGGAATGGTTGAAGCTTTCTTT. Its protein is CASRRTGGMVEAFF.

With respect to this clone: Other DNA sequences within the sample encode an identical CDR3. The V gene is TRBV11-2, the J gene TRBJ2-7, with 9 bases that match TRBD1. Germline CDR1 reads SGHAT; CDR2 reads FQNNGV. Losses at the gene ends were 5 bases for V and 2 bases for J; bases not matched to a gene: 4. The length of the CDR3 is 14 residues. CDR3 residues: CASSLWDRAYEQYF. Written as DNA, the CDR3 is TGTGCCAGCAGCCTATGGGACAGGGCCTACGAGCAGTACTTC.

The chain combines TRBV29-1 with TRBJ1-1; 7 bases fit TRBD1. J gave up 1 base and V 6 bases, and 5 bases lay outside the gene matches. The CDR3 has 13 residues. CDR1 is SQVTM, CDR2 ANQGSEA, per germline. The CDR3 sequence: CSVQGSRNTEAFF. The CDR3 DNA sequence: TGCAGCGTACAGGGGTCCAGGAACACTGAAGCTTTCTTT.

The chain is built from TRBV18 and TRBJ1-3; 7 bases agree with TRBD1. Germline CDR1 KGHSH, CDR2 LQKENI. Unmatched junction bases numbered 6, after V lost 1 base and J lost 0 bases. The CDR3 runs 17 residues. Here the CDR3 DNA reads TGTGCCAGCTCACCACTTACGGACAGGTACTCTGGAAACACCATATATTTT. It translates to CASSPLTDRYSGNTIYF.

The V and J genes are TRBV7-9 and TRBJ2-4; D not resolved. The CDR3 length is 14 residues. V was shortened by 0 bases and J by 4 bases, with 7 bases between the two germline ends. CDR1 and CDR2 (germline): SEHNR, FQNEAQ (reference sequence). CDR3 in amino acids: CASSLAFGKNIQYF. CDR3 DNA: TGTGCCAGCAGCTTAGCCTTCGGAAAAAACATTCAGTACTTC.

Concerning this clone: The sample has other DNA sequences that encode this CDR3 too. The gene calls are TRBV2 and TRBJ2-1; D tentatively reads TRBD1 or TRBD2 (6 bases each). Germline CDR1 is SNHLY and CDR2 is FYNNEI. V dropped 11 bases and J dropped 3 bases, with 11 bases sitting between them. The CDR3 extends over 12 amino acids. The CDR3 DNA follows: TGTGCCTCTCGGGGGCTCTACAATGAGCAGTTCTTC. Translation: CASRGLYNEQFF.

The chain couples TRBV28 to TRBJ2-7; weak D call: TRBD1 (5 bases). The CDR3 consists of 13 residues. CDR1 is MDHEN and CDR2 is SYDVKM in the germline V gene. V was clipped by 5 bases and J by 4 bases, with 12 bases between them. DNA for the CDR3: TGTGCCAGCAGTCCCCCCGACAGATACGAGCAGTACTTC. Its translation: CASSPPDRYEQYF.

The CDR3 DNA is TGTGCCAGCAGCCTGGGACCGGGACAGGGGTTTAGTAATGAGCAGTTCTTC. This codes for CASSLGPGQGFSNEQFF. The V gene is TRBV5-5, the J gene TRBJ2-1; 10 nucleotides line up with TRBD1. The CDR3 runs 17 residues. V was clipped by 4 bases and J by 7 bases; unmatched bases: 14. Germline-derived CDR1 and CDR2 are SGHKS and YYEKEE (reference sequence).